This TCR beta chain was identified in a study of blood T cell repertoires in COVID-19. Study-level background: There were acute and convalescent COVID-19 samples, and they came from the United States, Italy and Spain.

The V segment lost 4 bases and the J segment 8 bases; nucleotides outside the gene matches: 4. CDR1 and CDR2 from the germline V gene are PRHDT and FYEKMQ (reference sequence). This CDR3 has 14 amino acids. Libraries were prepared by immunoSEQ multiplex PCR; TCRdb keeps only in-frame clonotypes and omits some of them. The repertoire holds roughly 15,000 clones, with roughly 79% as singletons. By share, this clone counts as medium-sized. The receptor was derived from a man between 60 and 75 years old with acute or convalescent COVID-19. The chain joins TRBV13 to TRBJ1-6; 8 bases agree with TRBD1. Specimen: peripheral blood. Written as DNA, the CDR3 is TGTGCCAGCAGCTACAGGGGGTGGGATTCACCCCTCCACTTT. Its translation: CASSYRGWDSPLHF.